This paragraph covers one T cell receptor beta chain sequence. The sample belongs to a study of blood T cell repertoires in COVID-19. Overall study: Sample material is recorded as cDNA or gDNA derived from T cells, B-cell-depleted T cells, or PBMCs.

Clones were sequenced by immunoSEQ multiplex PCR, and TCRdb holds only the in-frame ones, with some missing. In the table there are around 100,000 clones, approximately 86% of which are singletons. Trimming took 0 bases from V and 3 from J, leaving 6 bases between them. The germline V gene encodes CDR1 LGHNA and CDR2 YNFKEQ. This CDR3 has 13 amino acids. The TCR originated in a man aged 35-49 years with acute or convalescent COVID-19. The chain carries TRBV4-2 and TRBJ2-7; D uncertain. Sample: peripheral blood. CDR3 region: CASSQEALYEQYF. CDR3 coding DNA: TGTGCCAGCAGCCAAGAAGCCCTCTACGAGCAGTACTTC.